The rows below give T cell receptor beta chains drawn from one sample of a study of response to subunit inactivated influenza vaccine. MiXCR, run by TCRdb on the RT-PCR reads, gives a single entry per CDR3 protein. The data contain roughly 620,000 distinct CDR3 sequences, 11% of them singletons. A further study also used this sample, focusing on T cells expressing NK-cell markers.

This specimen consisted of PBMCs from blood, obtained on the day of vaccination. These receptor sequences come from a man in his fifties who received an inactivated influenza vaccine. CDR3s include the opening cysteine and the closing phenylalanine or tryptophan. A D gene is named only where the DNA matches it firmly. Clone size is stated in some rows and not others, as once, few, many or a class when expanded.

clone_size: few; j_call: TRBJ2-7; d_call: TRBD2; v_call: TRBV20-1; cdr3_aa: CSARDPSGTSGYEQYF; cdr3_nt: TGCAGTGCTAGAGATCCTTCCGGGACTAGCGGCTACGAGCAGTACTTC
clone_size: -; j_call: TRBJ2-3; d_call: -; v_call: TRBV7-2; cdr3_aa: CASRLQGLNTQYF; cdr3_nt: TGTGCCAGCAGACTCCAGGGTTTAAATACGCAGTATTTT
clone_size: few; j_call: TRBJ2-1; d_call: TRBD2; v_call: TRBV5-6; cdr3_aa: CASSPTTLRGAPEQFF; cdr3_nt: TGTGCCAGCAGCCCTACCACCTTGCGGGGGGCGCCTGAGCAGTTCTTC
clone_size: once; j_call: TRBJ2-3; d_call: -; v_call: TRBV10-3; cdr3_aa: CAITDYPVGTSTDTQYF; cdr3_nt: TGTGCCATCACCGACTATCCAGTGGGGACTAGCACAGATACGCAGTATTTT
clone_size: -; j_call: TRBJ1-1; d_call: -; v_call: TRBV6-5; cdr3_aa: CASSYVSPNTEAFF; cdr3_nt: TGTGCCAGCAGTTACGTATCGCCCAACACTGAAGCTTTCTTT
clone_size: many; j_call: TRBJ2-7; d_call: TRBD2; v_call: TRBV4-3; cdr3_aa: CASSQGLAGGAYEQYF; cdr3_nt: TGCGCCAGCAGCCAAGGGCTAGCGGGAGGGGCCTACGAGCAGTACTTC
clone_size: few; j_call: TRBJ2-7; d_call: -; v_call: TRBV12-3/TRBV12-4; cdr3_aa: CASKPGHQTYEQYF; cdr3_nt: TGTGCCAGTAAACCGGGACACCAAACCTACGAGCAGTACTTC
clone_size: few; j_call: TRBJ1-2; d_call: -; v_call: TRBV2; cdr3_aa: CASSVDQLNYGYTF; cdr3_nt: TGTGCCAGCAGCGTAGACCAATTGAACTATGGCTACACCTTC
clone_size: few; j_call: TRBJ2-6; d_call: -; v_call: TRBV4-3; cdr3_aa: CASSQDIAGANVLTF; cdr3_nt: TGCGCCAGCAGCCAAGATATCGCTGGGGCCAACGTCCTGACTTTC
clone_size: many; j_call: TRBJ2-1; d_call: -; v_call: TRBV4-3; cdr3_aa: CASSQAGTSSYNEQFF; cdr3_nt: TGCGCCAGCAGCCAAGCAGGGACGAGCTCCTACAATGAGCAGTTCTTC
clone_size: -; j_call: TRBJ1-5; d_call: -; v_call: TRBV30; cdr3_aa: CAWSVPGPSNQPQHF; cdr3_nt: TGTGCCTGGAGTGTACCGGGCCCTAGCAATCAGCCCCAGCATTTT
clone_size: -; j_call: TRBJ2-5; d_call: -; v_call: TRBV5-5; cdr3_aa: CASSLGEGRQETQYF; cdr3_nt: TGTGCCAGCAGCTTGGGAGAGGGGCGGCAAGAGACCCAGTACTTC
clone_size: -; j_call: TRBJ2-1; d_call: -; v_call: TRBV7-2; cdr3_aa: CASSTGPGYNEQFF; cdr3_nt: TGTGCCAGCAGCACGGGACCCGGATACAATGAGCAGTTCTTC
clone_size: few; j_call: TRBJ2-1; d_call: TRBD1; v_call: TRBV6-1; cdr3_aa: CASRVSGGNEQFF; cdr3_nt: TGTGCCAGCCGGGTTTCAGGGGGCAATGAGCAGTTCTTC
clone_size: -; j_call: TRBJ2-3; d_call: -; v_call: TRBV25-1; cdr3_aa: CASSSWTFTDTQYF; cdr3_nt: TGTGCCAGCAGTTCCTGGACCTTCACAGATACGCAGTATTTT
clone_size: many; j_call: TRBJ2-2; d_call: TRBD2; v_call: TRBV7-3; cdr3_aa: CASSLSSGNTGELFF; cdr3_nt: TGTGCCAGCAGCTTGTCTAGCGGGAACACCGGGGAGCTGTTTTTT
clone_size: many; j_call: TRBJ1-1; d_call: -; v_call: TRBV5-1; cdr3_aa: CASSIQQGTNTEAFF; cdr3_nt: TGCGCCAGCAGCATACAACAAGGAACGAACACTGAAGCTTTCTTT
clone_size: few; j_call: TRBJ2-2; d_call: TRBD2; v_call: TRBV28; cdr3_aa: CAYGRGPTGELFF; cdr3_nt: TGTGCCTATGGGAGGGGCCCCACCGGGGAGCTGTTTTTT
clone_size: many; j_call: TRBJ2-5; d_call: TRBD2; v_call: TRBV12-3/TRBV12-4; cdr3_aa: CASSPPTSWETQYF; cdr3_nt: TGTGCCAGCAGTCCTCCGACTAGCTGGGAGACCCAGTACTTC
clone_size: few; j_call: TRBJ2-7; d_call: -; v_call: TRBV15; cdr3_aa: CATGSGYEQYF; cdr3_nt: TGTGCTACTGGCTCGGGGTACGAGCAGTACTTC
clone_size: -; j_call: TRBJ2-1; d_call: -; v_call: TRBV28; cdr3_aa: CASSLFGTNEQFF; cdr3_nt: TGTGCCAGCAGTTTATTTGGGACAAACGAGCAGTTCTTC
clone_size: -; j_call: TRBJ1-6; d_call: -; v_call: TRBV28; cdr3_aa: CASRLGDRNSPLHF; cdr3_nt: TGTGCCAGCAGACTAGGGGACCGTAATTCACCCCTCCACTTT
clone_size: -; j_call: TRBJ1-4; d_call: TRBD1; v_call: TRBV4-3; cdr3_aa: CASSRDRVNEKLFF; cdr3_nt: TGCGCCAGCAGTCGGGACAGGGTGAATGAAAAACTGTTTTTT
clone_size: few; j_call: TRBJ1-2; d_call: -; v_call: TRBV10-3; cdr3_aa: CAISGQAGGYGYTF; cdr3_nt: TGTGCCATCAGTGGACAGGCCGGGGGCTATGGCTACACCTTC
clone_size: few; j_call: TRBJ2-1; d_call: TRBD2; v_call: TRBV9; cdr3_aa: CASSAGTISYNEQFF; cdr3_nt: TGTGCCAGCAGCGCCGGGACTATCTCCTACAATGAGCAGTTCTTC
clone_size: many; j_call: TRBJ2-7; d_call: -; v_call: TRBV12-3/TRBV12-4; cdr3_aa: CASSFGAGREQYF; cdr3_nt: TGTGCCAGCAGTTTTGGGGCAGGGCGCGAGCAGTACTTC
clone_size: -; j_call: TRBJ2-7; d_call: TRBD1; v_call: TRBV29-1; cdr3_aa: CSVEDPDRGIYEQYF; cdr3_nt: TGCAGCGTTGAAGATCCGGACAGGGGGATCTACGAGCAGTACTTC
clone_size: -; j_call: TRBJ2-7; d_call: -; v_call: TRBV7-2; cdr3_aa: CASSLAPQSSYEQYF; cdr3_nt: TGTGCCAGCAGCTTAGCGCCACAGAGCTCCTACGAGCAGTACTTC
clone_size: few; j_call: TRBJ2-7; d_call: -; v_call: TRBV20-1; cdr3_aa: CSAFRGRPSYEQYF; cdr3_nt: TGCAGTGCTTTTCGGGGTCGGCCAAGTTACGAGCAGTACTTC
clone_size: -; j_call: TRBJ2-5; d_call: TRBD2; v_call: TRBV20-1; cdr3_aa: CSARDPSGGKTQYF; cdr3_nt: TGCAGTGCTAGAGATCCTAGCGGGGGAAAGACCCAGTACTTC
clone_size: -; j_call: TRBJ2-7; d_call: TRBD1; v_call: TRBV6-2/TRBV6-3; cdr3_aa: CASSQPTGGGEQYF; cdr3_nt: TGTGCCAGCAGTCAACCGACAGGGGGCGGCGAGCAGTACTTC
clone_size: -; j_call: TRBJ2-1; d_call: TRBD2; v_call: TRBV27; cdr3_aa: CASSLLLAGGYNEQFF; cdr3_nt: TGTGCCAGCAGTTTGTTACTAGCGGGAGGTTACAATGAGCAGTTCTTC
clone_size: few; j_call: TRBJ2-3; d_call: -; v_call: TRBV7-2; cdr3_aa: CASSFRVRRTDTQYF; cdr3_nt: TGTGCCAGCAGTTTCCGGGTCCGAAGGACAGATACGCAGTATTTT
clone_size: -; j_call: TRBJ2-3; d_call: -; v_call: TRBV27; cdr3_aa: CASRLLVSDTQYF; cdr3_nt: TGTGCCAGCAGGCTACTAGTATCAGATACGCAGTATTTT
clone_size: few; j_call: TRBJ2-5; d_call: TRBD1; v_call: TRBV5-1; cdr3_aa: CASSRQGAPQETQYF; cdr3_nt: TGCGCCAGCAGTAGACAGGGGGCACCCCAAGAGACCCAGTACTTC
clone_size: -; j_call: TRBJ2-7; d_call: TRBD1; v_call: TRBV5-5; cdr3_aa: CASSLQGGGYEQYF; cdr3_nt: TGTGCCAGCAGCTTGCAAGGGGGCGGTTATGAGCAGTACTTC